This TCR beta chain comes out of a study of identical twins (TCRdb year 2016). Turning to the overall study: The study deep-sequenced TCR alpha and beta repertoires from monozygotic twins, unrelated adults of various ages and cord blood to test whether fetal clonotypes persist. To rule out contamination, the twin experiments were replicated at different times with different library preparation protocols. What the research found in general, with its limitations: Zero-insertion analyses could be partly confounded by invariant T cells such as MAIT and iNKT, though diverse VJ usage argued against such confounding for most clonotypes. Abundant cord blood beta clonotypes had fewer insertions, young adult naive repertoires showed a similar but weaker trend, and memory repertoires showed no such trend. Conclusions relied on cross-sectional statistical analysis, since the same donors could not be followed over many years. In monozygotic twins, recombination models systematically underestimated out-of-frame TCR alpha sharing, but the models matched the sharing seen between unrelated individuals. Out-of-frame TCR alpha sequences shared between twins showed an excess of low generation-probability sequences compared with coincidental sharing between unrelated individuals. In beta out-of-frame sequences, excess twin sharing was weaker, because having fewer shared sequences lowered the signal-to-noise ratio.

As to this clonotype: There is no known antigen for this receptor. No quality values exist for individual bases; no much larger clone is one base distant.

All donors were healthy Caucasians. Three unrelated non-twin adults were also sequenced: a male aged 18 to 30, a male aged 50 to 59 and a female aged 50 to 59. Using Miltenyi CD45RO+ enrichment and human naive T-cell isolation kits, memory (CD45RO+) and naive T cells were isolated from PBMC. The CDR3, cysteine through phenylalanine, is 17 amino acids long. Only CDR3 DNA remains: 51 bases, in frame from the first base. In the germline V gene (reference sequence), CDR1 corresponds to LGHDT and CDR2 to YNNKEL. V lost 1 base and J lost 4 bases; the stretch between them is 17 bases long. The library was produced with 5' RACE. The data were produced on an Illumina HiSeq 2000. Template switching added a universal primer binding site, and the final cDNA carried a unique molecular identifier that allowed TCR cDNA molecules to be counted accurately. Specific primers in the conserved constant-segment region were used to synthesize first-strand cDNA for the TCR alpha and beta chains. To control for contamination, every cDNA library was double barcoded, receiving both a SMART-Mk sample barcode and Illumina barcodes. Two successive PCR steps introduced TruSeq adapter sequences along with Illumina sample barcodes. Sequencing of the TCR alpha and beta cDNA libraries was done on the Illumina HiSeq platform using custom primers. Turning to the authors' computational methods: Unique molecular identifiers were extracted from raw reads with MiGEC, and CDR3 positions were determined with MiXCR. Recombination models were inferred per individual with the repgenHMM and IGoR tools using an EM algorithm. The tcR package in R was used for shared clonotype analysis, with sharing normalized by the product of cloneset sizes. To study raw recombination free of thymic and clonal selection effects, out-of-frame nonproductive sequences were analyzed. In TCRdb, the public reads were trimmed at Q25 with fastp and aligned with MiXCR, with productive beta chains retained. Each entry is one CDR3 protein sequence, shown with its most common DNA and genes. It is TCRdb's table, rather than the study itself, that gives the V and J calls and clone size. The sample table contains 350,000 to 450,000 distinct CDR3 sequences; only one count was recorded for 18% of them. 9.5% to 15% of the sample goes to the ten largest clones.

The receptor was derived from a man aged 50-60 years in good health. Material for sequencing was naive T cells sorted from blood. The cell subset or site label on this specimen signifies: cells isolated with a human naive T-cell isolation kit. Recombination joined TRBV3-1 with TRBJ2-1, with no reliable assignment of the D segment. The sequence in DNA is TGTGCCAGCAGCCAAGGTCTAAGAGCGACCGGGTACAATGAGCAGTTCTTC. This gives the protein CASSQGLRATGYNEQFF.